In its sample, the clone carrying this T cell receptor beta chain was seen a few times. V was trimmed by 8 bases and J by 2 bases, leaving 22 bases between them. The CDR3 spans 16 residues. Per the authors' pipeline: Using reference gene primer amplification, nucleated cell counts were estimated. Profiling relied on immunoSEQ multiplex PCR, and the TCRdb table lists in-frame clones only, not all of them. V and J calls and clone size come straight from that table; D and trimming were deduced from the DNA. Among around 260,000 clones listed, roughly 86% were seen once. This sample is part of a study of blood T cell repertoires in COVID-19. The wider study: Samples taken during acute and convalescent COVID-19 were collected in the United States, Italy and Spain. Sample material is recorded as cDNA or gDNA derived from T cells, B-cell-depleted T cells, or PBMCs.

Sample: peripheral blood. The receptor comes from a man aged 35 to 55 who had recovered from COVID-19. The chain is built from TRBV5-3 and TRBJ1-1; tentative D call: TRBD1 (5 bases). TRBV5-3 is an ORF; its function is uncertain. The CDR3 bases are TGTGCCAGCACGGGGCATCGGGGAGGGAATAACACTGAAGCTTTCTTT. Translating it yields CASTGHRGGNNTEAFF.